This TCR beta chain emerged from a study of T-cell reconstitution after alpha-beta-depleted transplantation in children. The TCRbeta library was prepared with unique molecular identifiers. In TCRdb, the PCR reads were re-called with MiXCR into one record per CDR3 protein. Found here are 540,000 or so distinct CDR3 sequences, under 30% of them singletons; the top ten hold about 14%. Trimming pared 4 bases from V and 0 bases from J, leaving 9 bases between. Germline V gene sequence: CDR1 LGHNA, CDR2 YNFKEQ. CDR3 length: 14 residues. The chain links TRBV4-2 to TRBJ1-2; D is undetermined. This TCR came from a boy less than two years old who had a stem cell transplant for acute myeloid leukemia, so the T cells may come from the graft donor. Sequences were derived from PBMCs, mostly from graft donor cells, sampled 360 days after TCRalphabeta/CD19-depleted stem cell transplant. As DNA, the CDR3 is TGTGCCAGCAGCCCATCGGGATCTAACTATGGCTACACCTTC. Its protein is CASSPSGSNYGYTF.